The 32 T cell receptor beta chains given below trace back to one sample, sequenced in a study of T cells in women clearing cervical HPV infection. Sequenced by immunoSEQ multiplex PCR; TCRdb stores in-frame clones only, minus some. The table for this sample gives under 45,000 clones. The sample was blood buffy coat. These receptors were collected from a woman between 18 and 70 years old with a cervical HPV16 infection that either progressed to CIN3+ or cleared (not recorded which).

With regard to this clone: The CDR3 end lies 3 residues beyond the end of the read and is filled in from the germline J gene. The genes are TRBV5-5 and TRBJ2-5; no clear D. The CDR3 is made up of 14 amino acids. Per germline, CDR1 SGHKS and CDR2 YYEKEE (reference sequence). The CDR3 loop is CASSLAWLADTQYF. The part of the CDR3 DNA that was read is TGTGCCAGCAGCTTGGCATGGTTGGCAGATACC.

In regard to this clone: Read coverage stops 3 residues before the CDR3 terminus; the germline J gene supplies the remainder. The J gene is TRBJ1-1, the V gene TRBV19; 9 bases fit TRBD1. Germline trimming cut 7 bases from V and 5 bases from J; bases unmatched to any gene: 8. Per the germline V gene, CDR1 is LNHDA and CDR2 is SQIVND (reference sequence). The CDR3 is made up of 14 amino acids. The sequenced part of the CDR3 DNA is TGTGCCAGTAAGACGGACAGGGGAGGAACTGAA. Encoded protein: CASKTDRGGTE. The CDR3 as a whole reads CASKTDRGGTEAFF.

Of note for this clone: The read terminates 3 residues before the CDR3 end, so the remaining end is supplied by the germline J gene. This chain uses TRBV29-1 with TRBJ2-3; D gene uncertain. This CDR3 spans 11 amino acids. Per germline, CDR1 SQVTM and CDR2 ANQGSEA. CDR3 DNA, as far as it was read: TGCAGCGTTTCCAGTCAAGAGACG. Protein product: CSVSSQET. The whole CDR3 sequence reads CSVSSQETQYF.

CDR3 residues: CASSELGGGEAFF. CDR3 DNA, as far as it was read: TGTGCCAGCAGTGAACTTGGGGGCGGTGAA. The chain links TRBV2 to TRBJ1-1; a possible D gene is TRBD1 (6 bases). The read terminates 3 residues before the CDR3 end, so the remaining end is supplied by the germline J gene. This CDR3 has 13 amino acids. CDR1 and CDR2 from the germline V gene are SNHLY and FYNNEI. V was trimmed by 2 bases and J by 7 bases, leaving 11 bases between them.

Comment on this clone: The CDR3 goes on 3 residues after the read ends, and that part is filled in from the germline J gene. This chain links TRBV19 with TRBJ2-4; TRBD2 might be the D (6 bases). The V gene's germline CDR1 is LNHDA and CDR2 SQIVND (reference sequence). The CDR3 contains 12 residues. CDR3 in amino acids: CASTAGSYGQYF. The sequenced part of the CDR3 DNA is TGTGCCAGTACTGCGGGGTCCTATGGT.

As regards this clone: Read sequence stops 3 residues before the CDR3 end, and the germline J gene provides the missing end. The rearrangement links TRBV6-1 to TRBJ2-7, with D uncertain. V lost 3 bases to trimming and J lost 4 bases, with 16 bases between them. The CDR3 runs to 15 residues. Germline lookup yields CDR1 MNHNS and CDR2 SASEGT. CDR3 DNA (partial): TGTGCCAGCAGTGAGCAAAAGGGTGGTTTGTACGAG. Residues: CASSEQKGGLYE. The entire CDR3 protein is CASSEQKGGLYEQYF.

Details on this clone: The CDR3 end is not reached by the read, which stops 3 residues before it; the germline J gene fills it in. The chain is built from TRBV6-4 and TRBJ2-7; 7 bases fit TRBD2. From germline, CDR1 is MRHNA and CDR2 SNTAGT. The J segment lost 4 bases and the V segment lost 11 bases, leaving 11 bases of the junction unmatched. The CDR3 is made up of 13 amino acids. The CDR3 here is CAPDIGGRYEQYF. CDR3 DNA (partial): TGTGCCCCAGACATCGGCGGGAGATACGAG.

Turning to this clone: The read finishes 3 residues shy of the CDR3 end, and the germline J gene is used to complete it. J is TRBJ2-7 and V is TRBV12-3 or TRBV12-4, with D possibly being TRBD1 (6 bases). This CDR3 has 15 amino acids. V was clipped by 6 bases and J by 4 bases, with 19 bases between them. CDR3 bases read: TGTGCCAGCAGGCACGAGGAAGGGGGTCTATACGAG. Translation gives CASRHEEGGLYE. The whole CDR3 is CASRHEEGGLYEQYF.

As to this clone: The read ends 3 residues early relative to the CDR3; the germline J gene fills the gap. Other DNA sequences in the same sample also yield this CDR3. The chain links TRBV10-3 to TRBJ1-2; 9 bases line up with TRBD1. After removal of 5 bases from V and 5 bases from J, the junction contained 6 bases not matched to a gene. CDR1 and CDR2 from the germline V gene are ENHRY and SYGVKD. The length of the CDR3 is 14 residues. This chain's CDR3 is CAISYRGRGYGYTF. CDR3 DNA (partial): TGTGCCATCAGTTACAGGGGGCGCGGGTATGGC.

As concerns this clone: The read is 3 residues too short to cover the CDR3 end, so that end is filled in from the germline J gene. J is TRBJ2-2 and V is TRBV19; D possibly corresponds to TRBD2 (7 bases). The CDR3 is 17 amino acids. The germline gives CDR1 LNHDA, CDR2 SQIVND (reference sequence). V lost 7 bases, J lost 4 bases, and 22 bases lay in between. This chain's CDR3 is CASIRLSGGLGTGELFF. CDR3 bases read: TGTGCCAGTATTCGTTTGTCGGGGGGCCTTGGCACCGGGGAG.

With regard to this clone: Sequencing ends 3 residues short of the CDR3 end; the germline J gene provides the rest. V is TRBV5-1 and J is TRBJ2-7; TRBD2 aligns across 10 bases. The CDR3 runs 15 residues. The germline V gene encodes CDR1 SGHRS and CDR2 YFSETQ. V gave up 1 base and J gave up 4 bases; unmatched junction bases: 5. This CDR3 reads CASSLSGRATYEQYF. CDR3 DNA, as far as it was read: TGCGCCAGCAGCTTGAGCGGGAGGGCCACGTACGAG.

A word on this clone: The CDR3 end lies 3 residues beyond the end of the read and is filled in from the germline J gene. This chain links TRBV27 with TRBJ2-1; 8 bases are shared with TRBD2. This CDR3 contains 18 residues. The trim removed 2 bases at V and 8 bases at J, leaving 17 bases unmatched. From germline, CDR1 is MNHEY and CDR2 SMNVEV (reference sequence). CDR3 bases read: TGTGCCAGCAGTTTAGGGGTTGTAGCGGGAAAGGGAGCGGATGAG. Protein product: CASSLGVVAGKGADE. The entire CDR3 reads CASSLGVVAGKGADEQFF.

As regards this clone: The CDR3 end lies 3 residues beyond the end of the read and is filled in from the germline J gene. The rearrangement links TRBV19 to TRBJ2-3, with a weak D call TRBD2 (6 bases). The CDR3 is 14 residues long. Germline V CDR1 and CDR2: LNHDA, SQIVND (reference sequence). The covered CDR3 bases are TGTGCCAGTAGTATGGAGGGGAGCAATCAGCCG. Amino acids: CASSMEGSNQP. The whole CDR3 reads CASSMEGSNQPQYF.

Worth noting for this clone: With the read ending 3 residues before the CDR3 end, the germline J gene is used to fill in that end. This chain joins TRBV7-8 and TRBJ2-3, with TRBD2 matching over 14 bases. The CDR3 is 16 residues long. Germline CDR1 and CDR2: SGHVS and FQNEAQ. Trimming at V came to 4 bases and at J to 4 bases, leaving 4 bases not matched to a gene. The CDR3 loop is CASSSGLAGAADTQYF. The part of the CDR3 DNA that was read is TGTGCCAGCAGCTCGGGACTAGCGGGAGCGGCAGATACG. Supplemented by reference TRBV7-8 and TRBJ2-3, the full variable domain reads GAGVSQSPRYKVAKRGQDVALRCDPISGHVSLFWYQQALGQGPEFLTYFQNEAQLDKSGLPSDRFFAERPEGSVSTLKIQRTQQEDSAVYLCASSSGLAGAADTQYFGPGTRLTVL.

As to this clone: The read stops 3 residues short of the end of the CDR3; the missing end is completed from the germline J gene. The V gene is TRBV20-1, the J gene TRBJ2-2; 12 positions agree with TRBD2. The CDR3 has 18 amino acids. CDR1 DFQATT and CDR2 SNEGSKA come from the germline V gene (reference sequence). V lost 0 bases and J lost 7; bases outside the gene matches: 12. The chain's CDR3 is CSARDSARTSGIGGELFF. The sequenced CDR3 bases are TGCAGTGCTAGAGATTCAGCTCGGACTAGCGGGATTGGCGGGGAG.

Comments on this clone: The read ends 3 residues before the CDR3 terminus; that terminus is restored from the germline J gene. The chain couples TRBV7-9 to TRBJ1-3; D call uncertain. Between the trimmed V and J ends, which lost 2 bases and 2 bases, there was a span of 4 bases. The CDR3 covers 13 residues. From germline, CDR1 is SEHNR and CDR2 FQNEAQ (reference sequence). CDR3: CASSLSAGNTIYF. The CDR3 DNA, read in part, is TGTGCCAGCAGCTTATCAGCTGGAAACACC. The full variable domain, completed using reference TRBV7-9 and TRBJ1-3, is DTGVSQNPRHKITKRGQNVTFRCDPISEHNRLYWYRQTLGQGPEFLTYFQNEAQLEKSRLLSDRFSAERPKGSFSTLEIQRTEQGDSAMYLCASSLSAGNTIYFGEGSWLTVV.

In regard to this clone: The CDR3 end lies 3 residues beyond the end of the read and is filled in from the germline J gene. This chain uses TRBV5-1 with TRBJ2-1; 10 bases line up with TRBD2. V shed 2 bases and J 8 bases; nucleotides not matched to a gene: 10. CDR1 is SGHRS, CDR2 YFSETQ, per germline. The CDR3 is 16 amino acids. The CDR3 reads CASSFSGTSVGHEQFF. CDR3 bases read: TGCGCCAGCAGCTTCTCCGGGACTAGCGTTGGGCATGAG.

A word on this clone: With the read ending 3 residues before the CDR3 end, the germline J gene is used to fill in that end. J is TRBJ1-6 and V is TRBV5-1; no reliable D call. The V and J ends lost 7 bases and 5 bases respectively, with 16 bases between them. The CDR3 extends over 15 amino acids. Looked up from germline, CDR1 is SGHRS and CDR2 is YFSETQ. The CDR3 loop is CASRPLQSDNSPLHF. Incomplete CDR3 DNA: TGCGCCAGCCGCCCTCTGCAGTCTGATAATTCACCC.

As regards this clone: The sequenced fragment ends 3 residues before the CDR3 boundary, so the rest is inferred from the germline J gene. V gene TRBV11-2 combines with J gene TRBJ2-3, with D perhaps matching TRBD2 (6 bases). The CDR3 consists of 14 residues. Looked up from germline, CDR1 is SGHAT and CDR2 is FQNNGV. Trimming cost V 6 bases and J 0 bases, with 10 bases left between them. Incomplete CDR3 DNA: TGTGCCAGCAGGTCGGCGGGGAGCACAGATACG. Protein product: CASRSAGSTDT. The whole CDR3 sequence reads CASRSAGSTDTQYF.

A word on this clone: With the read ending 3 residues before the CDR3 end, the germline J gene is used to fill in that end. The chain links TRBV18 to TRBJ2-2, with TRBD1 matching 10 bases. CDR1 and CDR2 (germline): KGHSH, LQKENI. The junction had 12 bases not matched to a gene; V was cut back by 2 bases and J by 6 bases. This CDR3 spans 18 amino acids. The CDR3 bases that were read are TGTGCCAGCTCACCAAAAACCCGGGGACAGGGGATCTCCGGGGAG. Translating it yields CASSPKTRGQGISGE. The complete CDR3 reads CASSPKTRGQGISGELFF.

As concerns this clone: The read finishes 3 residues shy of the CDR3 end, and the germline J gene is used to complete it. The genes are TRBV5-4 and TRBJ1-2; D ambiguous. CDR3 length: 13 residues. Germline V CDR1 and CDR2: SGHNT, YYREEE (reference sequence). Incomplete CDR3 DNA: TGTGCCAGCAGTCTAGCGGGAGTAGATGAC. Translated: CASSLAGVDD. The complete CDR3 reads CASSLAGVDDYTF.

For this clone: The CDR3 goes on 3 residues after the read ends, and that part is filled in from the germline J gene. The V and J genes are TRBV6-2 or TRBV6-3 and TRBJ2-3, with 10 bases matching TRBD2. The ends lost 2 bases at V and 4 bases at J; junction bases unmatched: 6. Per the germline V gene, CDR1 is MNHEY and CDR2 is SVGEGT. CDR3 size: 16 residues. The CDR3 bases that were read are TGTGCCAGCAGTTACGGGCTAGCGGGAGTGGCAGATACG. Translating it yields CASSYGLAGVADT. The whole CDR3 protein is CASSYGLAGVADTQYF.

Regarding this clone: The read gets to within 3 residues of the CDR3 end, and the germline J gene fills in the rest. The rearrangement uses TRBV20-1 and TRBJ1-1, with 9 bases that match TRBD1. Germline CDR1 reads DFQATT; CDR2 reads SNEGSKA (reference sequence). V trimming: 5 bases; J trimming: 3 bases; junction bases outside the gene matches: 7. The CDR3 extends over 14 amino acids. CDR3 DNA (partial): TGCAGTGCTCCGAGACAGGGGGTGGACACTGAA. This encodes CSAPRQGVDTE. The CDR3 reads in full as CSAPRQGVDTEAFF.

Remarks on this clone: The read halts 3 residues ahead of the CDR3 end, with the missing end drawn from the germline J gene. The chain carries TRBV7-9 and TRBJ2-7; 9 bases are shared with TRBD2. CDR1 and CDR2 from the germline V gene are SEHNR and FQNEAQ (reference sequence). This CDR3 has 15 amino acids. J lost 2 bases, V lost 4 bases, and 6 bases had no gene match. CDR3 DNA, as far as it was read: TGTGCCAGCAGCTCCTTAGCGGGGGCTACCTACGAG. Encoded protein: CASSSLAGATYE. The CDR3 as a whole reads CASSSLAGATYEQYF.

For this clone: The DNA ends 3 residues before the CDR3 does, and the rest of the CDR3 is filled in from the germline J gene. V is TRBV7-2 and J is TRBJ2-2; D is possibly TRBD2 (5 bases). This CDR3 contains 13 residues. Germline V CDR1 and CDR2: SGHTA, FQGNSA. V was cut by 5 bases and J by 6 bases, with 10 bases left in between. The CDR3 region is CASSRRGPGELFF. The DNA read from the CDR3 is TGTGCCAGCAGCCGGAGAGGGCCCGGGGAG.

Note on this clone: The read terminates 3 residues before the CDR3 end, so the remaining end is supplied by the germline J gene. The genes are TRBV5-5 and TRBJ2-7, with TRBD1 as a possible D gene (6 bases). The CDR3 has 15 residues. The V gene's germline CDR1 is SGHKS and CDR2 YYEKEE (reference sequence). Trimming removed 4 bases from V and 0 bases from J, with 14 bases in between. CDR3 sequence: CASSTSQGSSYEQYF. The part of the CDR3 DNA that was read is TGTGCCAGCAGCACCTCACAGGGATCCTCCTACGAG.

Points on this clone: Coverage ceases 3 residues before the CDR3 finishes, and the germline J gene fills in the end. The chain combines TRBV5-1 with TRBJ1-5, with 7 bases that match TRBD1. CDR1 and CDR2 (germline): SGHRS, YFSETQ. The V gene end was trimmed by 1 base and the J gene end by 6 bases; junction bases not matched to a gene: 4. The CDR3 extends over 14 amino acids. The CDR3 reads CASSLYRGGQPQHF. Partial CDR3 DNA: TGCGCCAGCAGCTTGTACAGGGGTGGTCAGCCC.

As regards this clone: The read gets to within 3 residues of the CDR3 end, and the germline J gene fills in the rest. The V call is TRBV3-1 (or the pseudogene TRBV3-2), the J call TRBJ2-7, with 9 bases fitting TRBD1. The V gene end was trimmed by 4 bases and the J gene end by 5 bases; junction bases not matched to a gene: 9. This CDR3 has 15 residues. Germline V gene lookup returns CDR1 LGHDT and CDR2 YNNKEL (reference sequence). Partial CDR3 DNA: TGTGCCAGCAGCCGCCCCGGGACAGGGATCCACGAG. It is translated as CASSRPGTGIHE. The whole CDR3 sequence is CASSRPGTGIHEQYF.

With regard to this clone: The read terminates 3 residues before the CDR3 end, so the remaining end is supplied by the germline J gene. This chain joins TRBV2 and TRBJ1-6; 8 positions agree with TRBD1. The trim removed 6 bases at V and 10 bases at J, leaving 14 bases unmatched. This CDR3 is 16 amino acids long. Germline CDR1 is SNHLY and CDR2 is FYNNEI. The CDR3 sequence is CASRPNTQGAGSPLHF. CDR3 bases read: TGTGCCAGCAGGCCCAACACGCAGGGGGCTGGATCACCC. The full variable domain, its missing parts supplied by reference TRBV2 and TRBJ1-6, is EPEVTQTPSHQVTQMGQEVILRCVPISNHLYFYWYRQILGQKVEFLVSFYNNEISEKSEIFDDQFSVERPDGSNFTLKIRSTKLEDSAMYFCASRPNTQGAGSPLHFGNGTRLTVT.

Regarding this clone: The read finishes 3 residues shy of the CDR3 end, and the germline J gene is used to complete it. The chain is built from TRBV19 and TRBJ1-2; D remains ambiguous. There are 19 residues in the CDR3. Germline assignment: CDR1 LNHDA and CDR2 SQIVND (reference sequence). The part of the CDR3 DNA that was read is TGTGCCAGTGGACCGATAGCGGGAGGGCATAAAAGCTCCTACAATGAC. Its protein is CASGPIAGGHKSSYND. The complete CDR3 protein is CASGPIAGGHKSSYNDYTF.

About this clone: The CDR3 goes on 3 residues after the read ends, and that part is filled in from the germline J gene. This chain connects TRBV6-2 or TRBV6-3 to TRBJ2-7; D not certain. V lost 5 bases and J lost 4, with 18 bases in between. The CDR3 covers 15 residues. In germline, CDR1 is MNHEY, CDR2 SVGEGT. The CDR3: CASSVSRAADYEQYF. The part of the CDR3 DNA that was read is TGTGCCAGCAGTGTTAGTAGGGCCGCCGATTACGAG.

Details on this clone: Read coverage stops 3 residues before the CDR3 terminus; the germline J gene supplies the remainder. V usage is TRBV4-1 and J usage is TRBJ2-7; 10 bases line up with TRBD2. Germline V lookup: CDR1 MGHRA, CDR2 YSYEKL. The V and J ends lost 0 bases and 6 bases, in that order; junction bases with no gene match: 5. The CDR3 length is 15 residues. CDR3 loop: CASSQDKTSGREQYF. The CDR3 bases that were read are TGCGCCAGCAGCCAAGATAAGACTAGCGGGCGCGAG.